A single sample gave rise to the 27 T cell receptor beta chains below, sequenced in a study of cytomegalovirus exposure and HLA in healthy donors. The primer mix had 60 Vbeta and 13 Jbeta primers. The data were produced by immunoSEQ multiplex PCR, yet TCRdb's version contains in-frame clones alone and is incomplete. Counted here are 60,000 to 100,000 clones, 60% to 85% occurring once; the ten biggest clones make up approximately 1.5%. What was sequenced was PBMCs. The receptors here all came from a man aged 35 to 55 in good health and CMV-seronegative.

The chain is built from TRBV4-2 and TRBJ1-5, with TRBD1 as a possible D gene (6 bases). CDR1 and CDR2 from the germline V gene are LGHNA and YNFKEQ. The V end was cut by 0 bases, the J end by 3 bases, with 12 bases between. This CDR3 is built from 16 residues. The CDR3 region has the DNA TGTGCCAGCAGCCAAGATCGCCAGGGGTACAATCAGCCCCAGCATTTT. Translation gives CASSQDRQGYNQPQHF.

The chain employs TRBV7-3 and TRBJ2-5; TRBD2 might be the D (6 bases). Gene TRBJ2-7 matches the end of the DNA better, so the J call may be wrong. This CDR3 has 13 residues. Germline V CDR1 and CDR2: SGHTA, FQGTGA. CDR3 nucleotide sequence: TGTGCCAGCAGTCAGGACTACTCCTACGAGCAGTACTTC. Protein product: CASSQDYSYEQYF.

The chain joins TRBV2 to TRBJ2-1; 8 positions match TRBD1. There are 14 residues in the CDR3. Germline V gene data show CDR1 as SNHLY and CDR2 as FYNNEI. With V trimmed by 8 bases and J by 4 bases, 7 bases remained unmatched. The CDR3 coding sequence is TGTGCCAGCGCCCGGACAGGGACTTACAATGAGCAGTTCTTC. Residues: CASARTGTYNEQFF.

The chain recombines TRBV5-1 with TRBJ2-2; 8 positions match TRBD2. Per germline, CDR1 SGHRS and CDR2 YFSETQ. Trimming cost V 0 bases and J 5 bases; bases outside gene matches: 6. This CDR3 has 16 amino acids. CDR3 coding DNA: TGCGCCAGCAGCTTGGCCACAGGGACTAGTACCGGGGAGCTGTTTTTT. Translation gives CASSLATGTSTGELFF. The complete variable domain, with remaining parts taken from reference TRBV5-1 and TRBJ2-2, reads KAGVTQTPRYLIKTRGQQVTLSCSPISGHRSVSWYQQTPGQGLQFLFEYFSETQRNKGNFPGRFSGRQFSNSRSEMNVSTLELGDSALYLCASSLATGTSTGELFFGEGSRLTVL.

The rearrangement uses TRBV6-5 and TRBJ2-7, with D possibly matching TRBD1 (7 bases). From germline, CDR1 is MNHEY and CDR2 SVGAGI. V was shortened by 5 bases and J by 3 bases, with 14 bases between the two germline ends. The CDR3 contains 14 residues. The CDR3 here is CASSRGQGGYEQYF. In DNA, the CDR3 is TGTGCCAGCAGTCGCGGGCAGGGGGGCTACGAGCAGTACTTC.

The J gene is TRBJ1-5, the V gene TRBV30; 9 bases are a match to TRBD1. V lost 1 base to trimming and J lost 11 bases; unmatched junction nucleotides: 6. CDR3 size: 13 residues. Germline-derived CDR1 and CDR2 are GTSNPN and SVGIG (reference sequence). The DNA for the CDR3 is TGTGCCTGGAGTGGACAGGGGGGCAAGGCCCAGCATTTT. Residues: CAWSGQGGKAQHF.

The genes are TRBV6-1 and TRBJ1-3, with TRBD1 identical over 8 bases. The CDR3 totals 16 residues. CDR1 and CDR2 from the germline V gene are MNHNS and SASEGT. With V trimmed by 4 bases and J by 2 bases, 7 bases remained unmatched. The CDR3 here is CASSGRQGSTGNTIYF. In nucleotides, the CDR3 is TGTGCCAGCAGTGGGCGACAGGGGAGTACTGGAAACACCATATATTTT.

The chain couples TRBV27 to TRBJ2-7, with 9 bases identical to TRBD1. The germline gives CDR1 MNHEY, CDR2 SMNVEV (reference sequence). Trimming took 6 bases from V and 6 from J; bases not matched to a gene: 12. The CDR3 is 15 amino acids. CDR3 region: CASSFTGGAGSEQYF. The CDR3 DNA is TGTGCCAGCAGCTTCACAGGGGGCGCGGGTTCCGAGCAGTACTTC.

The chain uses TRBV9 and TRBJ2-7; 7 bases map to TRBD2. The ends lost 0 bases at V and 0 bases at J; junction bases unmatched: 3. The CDR3 is 15 residues long. Germline V gene lookup returns CDR1 SGDLS and CDR2 YYNGEE. CDR3 in DNA: TGTGCCAGCAGCGTAGCTCTAGCGGACTCCTACGAGCAGTACTTC. Translated: CASSVALADSYEQYF.

The rearrangement links TRBV27 to TRBJ1-6; 7 bases match TRBD1. Trimming removed 0 bases from V and 9 bases from J; junction bases left unmatched: 5. The CDR3 runs to 15 residues. Germline-derived CDR1 and CDR2 are MNHEY and SMNVEV (reference sequence). In DNA form, the CDR3 reads TGTGCCAGCAGTTTATCTACGGGACAGCTTTCACCCCTCCACTTT. It encodes CASSLSTGQLSPLHF.

This rearrangement joins TRBV11-2 to TRBJ2-6; no definite D call. This CDR3 comprises 15 residues. The V end was cut by 5 bases, the J end by 4 bases, with 12 bases between. Germline V lookup: CDR1 SGHAT, CDR2 FQNNGV. DNA of the CDR3: TGTGCCAGCAGCCGAGGCCTTCTCGGGGCCAACGTCCTGACTTTC. It translates to CASSRGLLGANVLTF.

This clone was detected only a few times. This rearrangement joins TRBV5-6 to TRBJ1-6, with 8 bases aligning to TRBD1. The CDR3 has 15 amino acids. V lost 4 bases to trimming and J lost 10 bases; unmatched junction nucleotides: 10. CDR1 is SGHDT and CDR2 is YYEEEE in the germline V gene. Here the CDR3 DNA reads TGTGCCAGCAGCCTATTAGGACAGGGAGAGTCACCCCTCCACTTT. This gives the protein CASSLLGQGESPLHF.

The V gene is TRBV6-6, the J gene TRBJ1-1; tentative D call: TRBD1 (6 bases). CDR3 length: 14 amino acids. Germline V gene data show CDR1 as MNHNY and CDR2 as SVGAGI (reference sequence). V was cut by 5 bases and J by 2 bases, with 12 bases left in between. CDR3 sequence: CASSTGQRNTEAFF. CDR3 sequence (DNA): TGTGCCAGCAGTACAGGACAGCGTAACACTGAAGCTTTCTTT.

This chain joins TRBV7-8 and TRBJ2-5; tentative D call: TRBD2 (5 bases). CDR1 and CDR2 from the germline V gene are SGHVS and FQNEAQ. The CDR3 loop spans 14 amino acids. Trimming took off 2 bases at V and 2 bases at J, with 9 bases between the two ends. This CDR3 reads CASSLFTGQETQYF. In DNA, the CDR3 is TGTGCCAGCAGCTTATTTACGGGACAAGAGACCCAGTACTTC.

The gene calls are TRBV10-3 and TRBJ1-3; TRBD1 matches at 7 bases. Germline V gives CDR1 ENHRY, CDR2 SYGVKD. The CDR3 runs to 13 residues. Trimming took 6 bases from V and 2 from J; bases not matched to a gene: 1. The CDR3 nucleotides read TGTGCCATCAGCGACAGGGCTGGAAACACCATATATTTT. It is translated as CAISDRAGNTIYF.

The chain couples TRBV30 to TRBJ2-5; D call uncertain. CDR1 and CDR2 from the germline V gene are GTSNPN and SVGIG (reference sequence). The CDR3 is made up of 13 amino acids. V was cut by 2 bases and J by 2 bases, with 9 bases left in between. CDR3 protein: CAWSSTPQETQYF. The CDR3 nucleotides read TGTGCCTGGAGTAGTACACCTCAAGAGACCCAGTACTTC. The whole variable domain, remainder taken from reference TRBV30 and TRBJ2-5, is SQTIHQWPATLVQPVGSPLSLECTVEGTSNPNLYWYRQAAGRGLQLLFYSVGIGQISSEVPQNLSASRPQDRQFILSSKKLLLSDSGFYLCAWSSTPQETQYFGPGTRLLVL.

In regard to this clone: At one end, the junction sequence differs from germline, possibly due to a read error. This sequence joins TRBV7-7 and TRBJ2-5; possibly TRBD2 for D (6 bases). This CDR3 comprises 14 residues. CDR1 is SSHAT, CDR2 FNYEAQ, per germline (reference sequence). For the CDR3, the DNA is TGTGCTAGCAGTCGTAGCGGAGTTCAAGAGACCCAGTACTTC. This sequence encodes CASSRSGVQETQYF.

This clone was detected a few times. The J gene is TRBJ2-1, the V gene TRBV5-4, with a weak D call TRBD1 (5 bases). The CDR3 contains 13 residues. Germline V lookup: CDR1 SGHNT, CDR2 YYREEE (reference sequence). Trimming took 2 bases from V and 8 from J, leaving 11 bases between them. The CDR3 nucleotides read TGTGCCAGCAGCTTCACAGGTGCGGATGAGCAGTTCTTC. This gives the protein CASSFTGADEQFF. The full variable domain, rest sourced from reference TRBV5-4 and TRBJ2-1, is ETGVTQSPTHLIKTRGQQVTLRCSSQSGHNTVSWYQQALGQGPQFIFQYYREEENGRGNFPPRFSGLQFPNYSSELNVNALELDDSALYLCASSFTGADEQFFGPGTRLTVL.

The chain is built from TRBV27 and TRBJ2-7; 7 nucleotides match TRBD1. Trimming cost V 5 bases and J 3 bases; bases outside gene matches: 4. The germline V gene encodes CDR1 MNHEY and CDR2 SMNVEV (reference sequence). CDR3 length equals 13 residues. The CDR3 DNA reads as TGTGCCAGCAGTCGACAGGGCAGCTACGAGCAGTACTTC. This encodes CASSRQGSYEQYF.

V usage is TRBV19 and J usage is TRBJ1-5, with D possibly being TRBD1 (6 bases). The CDR3 loop spans 13 amino acids. Trimming removed 6 bases from V and 3 bases from J, with 9 bases in between. Germline CDR1 and CDR2: LNHDA and SQIVND (reference sequence). Here the CDR3 DNA reads TGTGCCAGTAGCGGACAGACCAATCAGCCCCAGCATTTT. Residues: CASSGQTNQPQHF.

The rearrangement uses TRBV6-1 and TRBJ2-1, with 12 bases aligning to TRBD2. Germline trimming cut 8 bases from V and 8 bases from J; bases unmatched to any gene: 10. The CDR3 is 15 amino acids. Germline CDR1 and CDR2: MNHNS and SASEGT. CDR3 nucleotides: TGTGCCAGCGTTTATGAGACTAGCGGGGGTTATGAGCAGTTCTTC. Translating it yields CASVYETSGGYEQFF.

This chain links TRBV29-1 with TRBJ2-3; D is possibly TRBD2 (6 bases). Trimming cost V 3 bases and J 5 bases, with 12 bases left between them. Per the germline V gene, CDR1 is SQVTM and CDR2 is ANQGSEA. This CDR3 spans 13 amino acids. In nucleotides, the CDR3 is TGCAGCGTTGATTCTGTCGGGGGAGATACGCAGTATTTT. It specifies CSVDSVGGDTQYF.

In regard to this clone: One end of the junction fails to match germline, which may point to a read error. This chain connects TRBV4-1 to TRBJ2-6, with D perhaps TRBD1 (5 bases). This CDR3 region has 18 residues. The germline V gene encodes CDR1 MGHRA and CDR2 YSYEKL. In DNA, the CDR3 is TGCGCCAGCAGCCCCTCCGGGCCAAAATCCTCTGGGGCCAACGGCCTGACTTTC. This translates into CASSPSGPKSSGANGLTF.

The V and J genes are TRBV19 and TRBJ2-5; 9 positions match TRBD2. This CDR3 has 15 amino acids. The ends lost 4 bases at V and 5 bases at J; junction bases unmatched: 8. Per the germline V gene, CDR1 is LNHDA and CDR2 is SQIVND (reference sequence). The CDR3: CASSKSAAGGETQYF. CDR3 in DNA: TGTGCCAGTAGTAAGTCGGCGGCGGGAGGGGAGACCCAGTACTTC.

This clone has a single count. The chain has TRBV5-6 and TRBJ2-7, with TRBD1 identical over 11 bases. Trimming removed 6 bases from V and 6 bases from J; junction bases left unmatched: 11. The CDR3 loop spans 15 amino acids. The germline CDR1 and CDR2 sequences are SGHDT and YYEEEE. The CDR3, as DNA: TGTGCCAGCACCTGGACAGGGGGCAGGAAAGGCGAGCAGTACTTC. Translating gives CASTWTGGRKGEQYF.

Only a few counts were recorded for this clone. The chain's CDR3 is CATSRDPPSSAKNIQYF. CDR3 DNA: TGTGCCACCAGCAGAGATCCCCCTAGTTCAGCCAAAAACATTCAGTACTTC. This chain links TRBV15 with TRBJ2-4, with unresolved D. Per germline, CDR1 LNHNV and CDR2 YYDKDF (reference sequence). V was shortened by 0 bases and J by 0 bases, with 12 bases between the two germline ends. CDR3 size: 17 residues.

The rearrangement links TRBV7-2 to TRBJ2-2; 7 nucleotides align to TRBD2. Germline CDR1 is SGHTA and CDR2 is FQGNSA. The CDR3 runs 16 residues. Trimming took 5 bases from V and 4 from J; bases not matched to a gene: 10. The CDR3 here is CASSRNWRESTGELFF. The CDR3 DNA sequence: TGTGCCAGCAGCCGAAACTGGCGGGAGTCCACCGGGGAGCTGTTTTTT.